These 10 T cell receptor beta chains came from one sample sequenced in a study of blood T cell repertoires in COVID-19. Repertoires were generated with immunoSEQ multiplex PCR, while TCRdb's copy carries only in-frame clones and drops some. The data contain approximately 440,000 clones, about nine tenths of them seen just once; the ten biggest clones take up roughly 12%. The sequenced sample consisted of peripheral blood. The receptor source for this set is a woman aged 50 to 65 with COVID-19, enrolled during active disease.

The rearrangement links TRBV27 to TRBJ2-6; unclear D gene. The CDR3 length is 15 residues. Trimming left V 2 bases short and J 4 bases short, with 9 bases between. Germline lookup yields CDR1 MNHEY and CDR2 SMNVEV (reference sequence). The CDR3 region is CASSLTSGGANVLTF. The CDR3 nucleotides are TGTGCCAGCAGTTTAACCTCCGGGGGGGCCAACGTCCTGACTTTC.

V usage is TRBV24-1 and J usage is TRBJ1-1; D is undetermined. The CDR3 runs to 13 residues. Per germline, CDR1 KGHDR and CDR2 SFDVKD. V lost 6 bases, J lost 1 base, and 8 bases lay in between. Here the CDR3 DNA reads TGTGCCACCAGTAATAGTCGGAACACTGAAGCTTTCTTT. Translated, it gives CATSNSRNTEAFF.

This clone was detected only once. DNA of the CDR3: TGTGCCAGCAGGCGCGAGGCAGCAATATACAATGAGCAGTTCTTC. Encoded protein: CASRREAAIYNEQFF. V is TRBV5-6 and J is TRBJ2-1; the D is unclear. This CDR3 comprises 15 residues. Germline V gives CDR1 SGHDT, CDR2 YYEEEE. The V end was cut by 5 bases, the J end by 4 bases, with 16 bases between.

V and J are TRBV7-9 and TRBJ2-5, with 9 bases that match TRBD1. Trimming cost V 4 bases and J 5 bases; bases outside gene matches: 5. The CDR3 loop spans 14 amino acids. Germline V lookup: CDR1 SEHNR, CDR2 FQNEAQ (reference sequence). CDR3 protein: CASSSGQGSETQYF. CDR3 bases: TGTGCCAGCAGCTCGGGACAGGGATCCGAGACCCAGTACTTC. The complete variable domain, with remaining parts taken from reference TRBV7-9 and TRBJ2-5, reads DTGVSQNPRHKITKRGQNVTFRCDPISEHNRLYWYRQTLGQGPEFLTYFQNEAQLEKSRLLSDRFSAERPKGSFSTLEIQRTEQGDSAMYLCASSSGQGSETQYFGPGTRLLVL.

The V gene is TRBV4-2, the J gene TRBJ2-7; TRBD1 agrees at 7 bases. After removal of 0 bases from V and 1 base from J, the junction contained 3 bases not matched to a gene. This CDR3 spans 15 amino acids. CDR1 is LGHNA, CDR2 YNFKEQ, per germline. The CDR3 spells CASSQDRGSSYEQYF. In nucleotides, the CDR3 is TGTGCCAGCAGCCAAGACAGGGGGTCATCCTACGAGCAGTACTTC.

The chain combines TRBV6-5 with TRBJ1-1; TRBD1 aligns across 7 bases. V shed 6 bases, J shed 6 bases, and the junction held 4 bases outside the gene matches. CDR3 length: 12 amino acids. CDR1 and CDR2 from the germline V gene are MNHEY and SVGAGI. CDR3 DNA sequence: TGTGCCAGCAGGAATGACAGGGCTGAAGCTTTCTTT. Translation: CASRNDRAEAFF.

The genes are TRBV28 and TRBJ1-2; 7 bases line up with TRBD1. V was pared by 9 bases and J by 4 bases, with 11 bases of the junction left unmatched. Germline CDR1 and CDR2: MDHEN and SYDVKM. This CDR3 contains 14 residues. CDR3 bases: TGTGCCAGTCGCCCGACAGGGCTTCCCTATGGCTACACCTTC. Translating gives CASRPTGLPYGYTF.

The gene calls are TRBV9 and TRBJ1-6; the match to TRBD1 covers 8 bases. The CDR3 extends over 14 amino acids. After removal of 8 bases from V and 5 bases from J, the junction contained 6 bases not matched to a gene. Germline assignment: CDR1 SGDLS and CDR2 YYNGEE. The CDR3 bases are TGTGCCAGTTCTCAGGGGGCTGATAATTCACCCCTCCACTTT. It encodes CASSQGADNSPLHF.

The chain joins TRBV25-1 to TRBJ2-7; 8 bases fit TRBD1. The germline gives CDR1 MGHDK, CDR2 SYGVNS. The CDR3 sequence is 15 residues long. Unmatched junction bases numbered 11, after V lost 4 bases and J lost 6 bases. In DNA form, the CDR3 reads TGTGCCAGCAGTGCCGGACAGGGAAGGTCGAGCGAGCAGTACTTC. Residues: CASSAGQGRSSEQYF.

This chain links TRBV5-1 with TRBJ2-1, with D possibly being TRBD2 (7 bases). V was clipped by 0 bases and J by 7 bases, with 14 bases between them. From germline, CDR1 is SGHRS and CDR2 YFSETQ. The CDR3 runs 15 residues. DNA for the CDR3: TGCGCCAGCAGCTTGGCGAGGGGGGGCCCGAATGAGCAGTTCTTC. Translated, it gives CASSLARGGPNEQFF.